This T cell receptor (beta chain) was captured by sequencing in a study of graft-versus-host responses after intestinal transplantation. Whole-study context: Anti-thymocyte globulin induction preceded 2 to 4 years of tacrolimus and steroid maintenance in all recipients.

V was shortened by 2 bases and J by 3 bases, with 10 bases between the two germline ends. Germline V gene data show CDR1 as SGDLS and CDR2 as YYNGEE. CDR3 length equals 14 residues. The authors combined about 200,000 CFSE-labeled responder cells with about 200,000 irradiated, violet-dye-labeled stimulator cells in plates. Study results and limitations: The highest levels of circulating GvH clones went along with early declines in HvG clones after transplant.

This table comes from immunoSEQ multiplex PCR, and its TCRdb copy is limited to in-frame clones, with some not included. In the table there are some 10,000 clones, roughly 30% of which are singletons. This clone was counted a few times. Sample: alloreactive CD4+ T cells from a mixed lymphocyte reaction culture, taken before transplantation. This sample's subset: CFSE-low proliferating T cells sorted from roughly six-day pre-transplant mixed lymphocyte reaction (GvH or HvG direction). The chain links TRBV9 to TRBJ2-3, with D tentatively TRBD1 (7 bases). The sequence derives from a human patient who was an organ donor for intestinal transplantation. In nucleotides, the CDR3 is TGTGCCAGCAGCGTCAGGGGGGAAACAGATACGCAGTATTTT. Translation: CASSVRGETDTQYF.